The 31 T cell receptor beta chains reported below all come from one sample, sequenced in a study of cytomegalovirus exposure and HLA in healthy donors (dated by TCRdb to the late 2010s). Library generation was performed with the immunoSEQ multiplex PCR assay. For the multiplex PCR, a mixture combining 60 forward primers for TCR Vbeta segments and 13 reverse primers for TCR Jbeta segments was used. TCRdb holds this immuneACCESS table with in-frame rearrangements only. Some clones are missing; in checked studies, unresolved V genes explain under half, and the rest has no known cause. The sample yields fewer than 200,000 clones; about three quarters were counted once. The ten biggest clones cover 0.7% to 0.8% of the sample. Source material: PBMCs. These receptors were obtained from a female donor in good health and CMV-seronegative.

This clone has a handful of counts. The chain's CDR3 is CASRAGQGADTQYF. The CDR3 region has the DNA TGTGCCAGCAGGGCAGGACAGGGTGCAGATACGCAGTATTTT. This sequence joins TRBV7-3 and TRBJ2-3; 8 bases line up with TRBD1. V lost 6 bases and J lost 4; bases outside the gene matches: 6. CDR1 is SGHTA, CDR2 FQGTGA, per germline. The CDR3 extends over 14 amino acids. Variable domain in full (rest from reference TRBV7-3 and TRBJ2-3): GAGVSQTPSNKVTEKGKYVELRCDPISGHTALYWYRQSLGQGPEFLIYFQGTGAADDSGLPNDRFFAVRPEGSVSTLKIQRTERGDSAVYLCASRAGQGADTQYFGPGTRLTVL.

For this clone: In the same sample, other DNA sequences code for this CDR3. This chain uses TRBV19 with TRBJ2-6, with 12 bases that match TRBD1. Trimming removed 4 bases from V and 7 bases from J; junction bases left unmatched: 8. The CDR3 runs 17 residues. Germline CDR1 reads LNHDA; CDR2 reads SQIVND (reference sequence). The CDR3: CASSSRDRGPGANVLTF. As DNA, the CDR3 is TGTGCCAGTAGTAGCCGGGACAGGGGGCCCGGAGCCAACGTCCTGACTTTC.

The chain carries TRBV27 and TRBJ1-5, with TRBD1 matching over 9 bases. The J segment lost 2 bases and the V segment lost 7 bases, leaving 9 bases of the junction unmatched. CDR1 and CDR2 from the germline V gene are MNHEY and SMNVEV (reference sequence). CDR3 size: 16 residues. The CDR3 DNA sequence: TGTGCCAGCAAGGGACAGGGTACGGGAGGCAATCAGCCCCAGCATTTT. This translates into CASKGQGTGGNQPQHF.

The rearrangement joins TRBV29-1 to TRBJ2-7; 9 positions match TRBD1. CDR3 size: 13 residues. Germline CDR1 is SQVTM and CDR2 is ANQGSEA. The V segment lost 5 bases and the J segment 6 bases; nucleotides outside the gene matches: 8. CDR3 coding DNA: TGCAGCGTTTTCAGGACAGGGGAAGGCGAGCAGTACTTC. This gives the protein CSVFRTGEGEQYF.

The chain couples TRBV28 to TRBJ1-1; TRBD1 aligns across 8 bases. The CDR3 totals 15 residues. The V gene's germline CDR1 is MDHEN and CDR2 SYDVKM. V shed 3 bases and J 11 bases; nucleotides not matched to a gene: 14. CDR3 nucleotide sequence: TGTGCCAGCAGTTTTCCTAGACAGGGGCTCGTTGGGGCTTTCTTT. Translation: CASSFPRQGLVGAFF.

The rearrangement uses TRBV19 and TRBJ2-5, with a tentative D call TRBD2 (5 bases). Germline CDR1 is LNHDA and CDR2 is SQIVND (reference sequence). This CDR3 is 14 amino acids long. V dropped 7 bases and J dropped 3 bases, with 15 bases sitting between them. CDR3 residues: CASIRDGVKETQYF. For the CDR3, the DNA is TGTGCCAGTATTCGGGATGGAGTGAAAGAGACCCAGTACTTC.

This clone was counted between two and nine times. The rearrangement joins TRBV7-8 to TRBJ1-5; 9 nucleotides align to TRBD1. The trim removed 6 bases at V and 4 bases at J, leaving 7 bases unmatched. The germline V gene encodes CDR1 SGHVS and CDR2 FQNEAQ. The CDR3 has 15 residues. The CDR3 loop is CASRSGTGRNQPQHF. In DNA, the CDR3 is TGTGCCAGCAGGTCCGGGACAGGGCGGAATCAGCCCCAGCATTTT. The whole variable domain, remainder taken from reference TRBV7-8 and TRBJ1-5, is GAGVSQSPRYKVAKRGQDVALRCDPISGHVSLFWYQQALGQGPEFLTYFQNEAQLDKSGLPSDRFFAERPEGSVSTLKIQRTQQEDSAVYLCASRSGTGRNQPQHFGDGTRLSIL.

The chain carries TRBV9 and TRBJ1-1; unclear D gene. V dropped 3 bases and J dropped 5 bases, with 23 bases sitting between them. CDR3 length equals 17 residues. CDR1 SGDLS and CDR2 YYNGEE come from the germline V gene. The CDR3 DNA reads TGTGCCAGCAGCGCGAGGATTGGCGGATACGAGATGACTGAAGCTTTCTTT. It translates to CASSARIGGYEMTEAFF.

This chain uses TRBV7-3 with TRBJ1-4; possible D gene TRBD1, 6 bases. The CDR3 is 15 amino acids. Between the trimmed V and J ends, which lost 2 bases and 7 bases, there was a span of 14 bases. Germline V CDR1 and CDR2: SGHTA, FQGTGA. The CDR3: CASSLGGQGSEKLFF. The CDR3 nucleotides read TGTGCCAGCAGCTTAGGTGGGCAGGGGTCTGAAAAACTGTTTTTT.

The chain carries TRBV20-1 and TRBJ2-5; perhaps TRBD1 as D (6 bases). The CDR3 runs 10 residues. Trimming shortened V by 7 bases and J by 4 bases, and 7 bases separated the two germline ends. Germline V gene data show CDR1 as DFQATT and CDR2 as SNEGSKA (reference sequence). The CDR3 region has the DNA TGCAGTGTACAGGGAGAGACCCAGTACTTC. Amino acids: CSVQGETQYF.

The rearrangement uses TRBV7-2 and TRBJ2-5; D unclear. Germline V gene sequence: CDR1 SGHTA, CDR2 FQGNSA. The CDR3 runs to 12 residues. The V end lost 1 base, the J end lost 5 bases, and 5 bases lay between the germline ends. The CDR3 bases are TGTGCCAGCAGCTTAGGTCGGGAGACCCAGTACTTC. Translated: CASSLGRETQYF.

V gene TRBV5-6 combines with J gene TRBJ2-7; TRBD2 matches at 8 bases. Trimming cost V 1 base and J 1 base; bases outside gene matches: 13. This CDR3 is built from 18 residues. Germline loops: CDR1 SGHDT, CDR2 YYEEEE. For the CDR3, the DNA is TGTGCCAGCAGCTTGCGGGGACGAACTAGCGGATATTCCTACGAGCAGTACTTC. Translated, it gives CASSLRGRTSGYSYEQYF.

The CDR3 is CASQFAGNTGELFF. Written as DNA, the CDR3 is TGTGCCAGTCAGTTTGCAGGGAACACCGGGGAGCTGTTTTTT. The chain is built from TRBV19 and TRBJ2-2, with no clear D. Germline CDR1 is LNHDA and CDR2 is SQIVND (reference sequence). The CDR3 length is 14 residues. V dropped 8 bases and J dropped 1 base, with 11 bases sitting between them.

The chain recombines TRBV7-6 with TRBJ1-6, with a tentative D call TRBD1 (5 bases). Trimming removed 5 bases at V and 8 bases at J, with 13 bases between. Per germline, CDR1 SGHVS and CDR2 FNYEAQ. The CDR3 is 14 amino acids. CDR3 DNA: TGTGCCAGCAGCGCGGGGGGATTGTATTCACCCCTCCACTTT. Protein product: CASSAGGLYSPLHF. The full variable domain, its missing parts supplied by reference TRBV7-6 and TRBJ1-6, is GAGVSQSPRYKVTKRGQDVALRCDPISGHVSLYWYRQALGQGPEFLTYFNYEAQQDKSGLPNDRFSAERPEGSISTLTIQRTEQRDSAMYRCASSAGGLYSPLHFGNGTRLTVT.

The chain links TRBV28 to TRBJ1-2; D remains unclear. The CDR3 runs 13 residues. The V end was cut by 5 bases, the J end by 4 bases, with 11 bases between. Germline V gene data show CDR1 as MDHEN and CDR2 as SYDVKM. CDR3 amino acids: CASSAHGSYGYTF. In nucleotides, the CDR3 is TGTGCCAGCAGTGCTCACGGGAGCTATGGCTACACCTTC.

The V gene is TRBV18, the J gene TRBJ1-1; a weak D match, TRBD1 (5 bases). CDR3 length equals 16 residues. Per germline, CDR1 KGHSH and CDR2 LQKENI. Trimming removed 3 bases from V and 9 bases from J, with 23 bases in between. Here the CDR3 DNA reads TGTGCCAGCTCACCTTCGGTAACAGGAGCCGGATTGAAAGCTTTCTTT. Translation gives CASSPSVTGAGLKAFF. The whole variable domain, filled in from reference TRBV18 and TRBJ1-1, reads NAGVMQNPRHLVRRRGQEARLRCSPMKGHSHVYWYRQLPEEGLKFMVYLQKENIIDESGMPKERFSAEFPKEGPSILRIQQVVRGDSAAYFCASSPSVTGAGLKAFFGQGTRLTVV.

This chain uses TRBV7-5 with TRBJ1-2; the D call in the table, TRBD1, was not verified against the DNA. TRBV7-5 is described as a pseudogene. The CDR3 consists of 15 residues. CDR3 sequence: CVRSPGTKTNYGYTF. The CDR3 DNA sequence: TGTGTCAGAAGCCCCGGGACAAAGACTAACTATGGCTACACCTTC.

CDR3 sequence: CASSLGYLDRGYGYTF. Here the CDR3 DNA reads TGCGCCAGCAGCTTGGGATACTTGGACAGGGGTTATGGCTACACCTTC. The chain employs TRBV5-1 and TRBJ1-2; 9 nucleotides agree with TRBD1. Per germline, CDR1 SGHRS and CDR2 YFSETQ. The J segment lost 5 bases and the V segment lost 0 bases, leaving 8 bases of the junction unmatched. This CDR3 contains 16 residues.

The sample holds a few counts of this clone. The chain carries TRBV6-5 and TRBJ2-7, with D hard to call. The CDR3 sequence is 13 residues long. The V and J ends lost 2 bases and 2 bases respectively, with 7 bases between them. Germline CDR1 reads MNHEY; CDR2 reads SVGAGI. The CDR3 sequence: CASSYPGTYEQYF. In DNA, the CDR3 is TGTGCCAGCAGTTACCCAGGAACCTACGAGCAGTACTTC.

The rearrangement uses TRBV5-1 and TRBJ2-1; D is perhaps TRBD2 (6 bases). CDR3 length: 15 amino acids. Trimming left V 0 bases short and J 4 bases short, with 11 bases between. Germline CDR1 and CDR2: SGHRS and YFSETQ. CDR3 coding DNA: TGCGCCAGCAGCTTGGGCGGGACCACTTACAATGAGCAGTTCTTC. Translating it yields CASSLGGTTYNEQFF.

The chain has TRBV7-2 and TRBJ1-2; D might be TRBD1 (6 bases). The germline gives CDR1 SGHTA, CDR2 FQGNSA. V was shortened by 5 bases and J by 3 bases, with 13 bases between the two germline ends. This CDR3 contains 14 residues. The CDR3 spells CASSAVQGHYGYTF. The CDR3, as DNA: TGTGCCAGCAGCGCCGTACAGGGTCACTATGGCTACACCTTC.

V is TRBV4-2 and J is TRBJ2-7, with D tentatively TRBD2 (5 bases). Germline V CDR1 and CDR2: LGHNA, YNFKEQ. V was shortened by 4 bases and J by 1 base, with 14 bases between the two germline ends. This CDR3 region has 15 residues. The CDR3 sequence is CASSPANSGSYEQYF. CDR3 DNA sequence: TGTGCCAGCAGCCCCGCGAACAGCGGATCCTACGAGCAGTACTTC.

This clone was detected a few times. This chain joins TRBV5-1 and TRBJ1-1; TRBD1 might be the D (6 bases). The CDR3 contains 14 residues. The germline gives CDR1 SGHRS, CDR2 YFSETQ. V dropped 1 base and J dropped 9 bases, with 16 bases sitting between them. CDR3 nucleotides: TGCGCCAGCAGCTTGAGAGGGGACACCCTTAAAGCTTTCTTT. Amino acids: CASSLRGDTLKAFF.

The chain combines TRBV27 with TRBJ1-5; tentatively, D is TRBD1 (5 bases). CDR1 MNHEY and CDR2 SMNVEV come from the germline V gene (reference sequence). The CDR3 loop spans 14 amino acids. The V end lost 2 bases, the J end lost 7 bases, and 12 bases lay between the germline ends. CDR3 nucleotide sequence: TGTGCCAGCAGTTTAAGCGCTTACAGGCAGCCCCAGCATTTT. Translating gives CASSLSAYRQPQHF.

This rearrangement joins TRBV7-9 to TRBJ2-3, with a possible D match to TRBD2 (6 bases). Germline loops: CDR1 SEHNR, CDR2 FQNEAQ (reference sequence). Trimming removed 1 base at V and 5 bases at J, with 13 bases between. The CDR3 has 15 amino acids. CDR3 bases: TGTGCCAGCAGCTTAGGCGGAGGGGCGGGAGATACGCAGTATTTT. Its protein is CASSLGGGAGDTQYF.

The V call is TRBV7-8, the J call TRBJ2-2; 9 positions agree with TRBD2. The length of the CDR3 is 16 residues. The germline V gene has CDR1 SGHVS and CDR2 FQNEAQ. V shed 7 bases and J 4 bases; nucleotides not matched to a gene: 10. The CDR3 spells CASTTAKRGVTGELFF. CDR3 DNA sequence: TGTGCCAGCACCACAGCAAAGCGGGGGGTCACCGGGGAGCTGTTTTTT.

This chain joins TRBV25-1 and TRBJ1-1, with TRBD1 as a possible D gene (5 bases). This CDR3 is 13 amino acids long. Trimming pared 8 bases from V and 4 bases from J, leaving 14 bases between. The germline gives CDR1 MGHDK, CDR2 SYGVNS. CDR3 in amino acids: CASGALSLTEAFF. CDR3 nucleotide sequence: TGTGCCAGCGGGGCCCTAAGTCTCACTGAAGCTTTCTTT.

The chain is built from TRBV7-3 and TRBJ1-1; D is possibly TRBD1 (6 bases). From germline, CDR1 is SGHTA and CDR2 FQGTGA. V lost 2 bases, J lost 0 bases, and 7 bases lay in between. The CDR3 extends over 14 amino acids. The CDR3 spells CASSLGTMNTEAFF. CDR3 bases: TGTGCCAGCAGCTTAGGGACAATGAACACTGAAGCTTTCTTT.

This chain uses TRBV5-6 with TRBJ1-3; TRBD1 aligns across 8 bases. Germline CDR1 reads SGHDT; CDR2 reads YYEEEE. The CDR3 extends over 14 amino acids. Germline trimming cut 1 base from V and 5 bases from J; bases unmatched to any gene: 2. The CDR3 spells CASSLRTGRNTIYF. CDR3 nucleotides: TGTGCCAGCAGCTTGCGGACAGGGAGAAACACCATATATTTT.

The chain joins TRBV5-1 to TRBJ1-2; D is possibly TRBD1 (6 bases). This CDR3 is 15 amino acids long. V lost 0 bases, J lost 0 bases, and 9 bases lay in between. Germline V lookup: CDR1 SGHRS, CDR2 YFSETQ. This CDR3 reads CASSLVEGANYGYTF. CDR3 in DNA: TGCGCCAGCAGCTTGGTTGAGGGGGCTAACTATGGCTACACCTTC. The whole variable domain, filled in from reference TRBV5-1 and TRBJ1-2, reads KAGVTQTPRYLIKTRGQQVTLSCSPISGHRSVSWYQQTPGQGLQFLFEYFSETQRNKGNFPGRFSGRQFSNSRSEMNVSTLELGDSALYLCASSLVEGANYGYTFGSGTRLTVV.

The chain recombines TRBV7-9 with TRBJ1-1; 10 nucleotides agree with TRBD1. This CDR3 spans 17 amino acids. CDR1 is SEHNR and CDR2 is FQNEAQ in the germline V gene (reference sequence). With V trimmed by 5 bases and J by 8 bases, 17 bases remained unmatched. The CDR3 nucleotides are TGTGCCAGCAGCCTCCTCCGACCTCGGGACAGGGGATACGAAGCTTTCTTT. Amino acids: CASSLLRPRDRGYEAFF.